This T cell receptor beta chain was sequenced during a study of blood T cell repertoires in COVID-19. Study details: Some COVID-19 samples were acute and others convalescent; all came from the United States, Italy and Spain.

Germline V gene sequence: CDR1 MNHEY, CDR2 SVGEGT. Trimming shortened V by 1 base and J by 1 base, and 7 bases separated the two germline ends. This CDR3 comprises 14 residues. Profiling relied on immunoSEQ multiplex PCR, and the TCRdb table lists in-frame clones only, not all of them. The sample has approximately 100,000 clones, 80% to 85% seen once. This receptor was identified in a man in his sixties with acute or convalescent COVID-19. This sequence joins TRBV6-2 or TRBV6-3 and TRBJ1-1; D gene uncertain. Sequenced sample: peripheral blood. CDR3 in DNA: TGTGCCAGCAGTTACTTTGCGGCGAACACTGAAGCTTTCTTT. Amino acid sequence: CASSYFAANTEAFF.